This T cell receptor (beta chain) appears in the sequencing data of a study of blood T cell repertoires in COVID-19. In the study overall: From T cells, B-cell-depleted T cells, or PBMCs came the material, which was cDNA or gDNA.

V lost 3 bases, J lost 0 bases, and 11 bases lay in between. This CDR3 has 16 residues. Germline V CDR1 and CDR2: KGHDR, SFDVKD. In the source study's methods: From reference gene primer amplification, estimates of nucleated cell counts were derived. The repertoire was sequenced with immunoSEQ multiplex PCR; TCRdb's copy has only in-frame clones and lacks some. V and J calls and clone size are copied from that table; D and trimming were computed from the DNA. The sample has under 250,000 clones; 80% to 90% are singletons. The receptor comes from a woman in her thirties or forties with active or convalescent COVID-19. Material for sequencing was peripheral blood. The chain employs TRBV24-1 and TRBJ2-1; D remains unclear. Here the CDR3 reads CATSDPRSISYNEQFF. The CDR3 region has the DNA TGTGCCACCAGTGATCCCCGGTCGATCTCCTACAATGAGCAGTTCTTC.